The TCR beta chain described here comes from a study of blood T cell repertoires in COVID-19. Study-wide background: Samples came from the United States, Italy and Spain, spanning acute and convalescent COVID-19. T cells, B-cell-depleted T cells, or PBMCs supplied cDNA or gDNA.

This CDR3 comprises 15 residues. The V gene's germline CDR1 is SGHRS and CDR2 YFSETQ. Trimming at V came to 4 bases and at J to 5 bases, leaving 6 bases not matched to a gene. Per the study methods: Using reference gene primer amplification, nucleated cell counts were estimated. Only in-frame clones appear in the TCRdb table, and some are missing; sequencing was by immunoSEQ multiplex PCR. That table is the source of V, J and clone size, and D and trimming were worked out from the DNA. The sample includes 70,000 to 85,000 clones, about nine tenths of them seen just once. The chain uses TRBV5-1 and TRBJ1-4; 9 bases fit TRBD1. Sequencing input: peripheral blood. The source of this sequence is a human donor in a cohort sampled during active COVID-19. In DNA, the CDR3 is TGCGCCAGCAGCCCCCGACAGGGGGGAAATGAAAAACTGTTTTTT. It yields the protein CASSPRQGGNEKLFF.